The 20 T cell receptor beta chains listed next were all sequenced from one sample in a study of Graves' ophthalmopathy and Graves' hyperthyroidism. RNA transcripts were the source from which TCR beta CDR3 regions were amplified. Scientists carried out first-round RT-PCR using HTBI primers and then a second-round multiplex PCR. Each CDR3 protein is one row after TCRdb ran MiXCR on the multiplex PCR reads. The sample yields approximately 1.2 million distinct CDR3 sequences, roughly 35% seen once. The sequencing input was peripheral blood or thyroid tissue (not recorded which). These receptors all stem from an adult man with Graves' hyperthyroidism.

About this clonotype itself: A junction end diverges from the germline sequence, so it may reflect a read error. The CDR3 region is CATSDLQGSTRELFF. DNA of the CDR3: TGTGCCACCAGTGATTTACAGGGCTCCACCAGGGAGCTGTTTTTT. The chain is built from TRBV24-1 and TRBJ2-2; TRBD1 might be the D (6 bases). This CDR3 region has 15 residues. Germline V gene data show CDR1 as KGHDR and CDR2 as SFDVKD.

In this sample, this clonotype turned up a few times. The chain recombines TRBV6-5 with TRBJ2-7; TRBD2 matches 9 bases. Germline CDR1 is MNHEY and CDR2 is SVGAGI. J gave up 6 bases and V 3 bases, and 6 bases lay outside the gene matches. The CDR3 loop spans 14 amino acids. CDR3 in amino acids: CASSYGGGVSEQYF. The CDR3 coding sequence is TGTGCCAGCAGTTATGGCGGGGGGGTCAGCGAGCAGTACTTC.

This clonotype was seen many times. The V and J genes are TRBV29-1 and TRBJ1-1; weak D call: TRBD1 (5 bases). With 5 bases removed from V and 1 base from J, the gap between germline ends came to 11 bases. The CDR3 runs 13 residues. Germline-derived CDR1 and CDR2 are SQVTM and ANQGSEA. The CDR3 loop reads CSVRTYQNTEAFF. CDR3 nucleotide sequence: TGCAGCGTTAGGACATACCAGAACACTGAAGCTTTCTTT.

V is TRBV29-1 and J is TRBJ1-4; D is ambiguous. V dropped 6 bases and J dropped 4 bases, with 6 bases sitting between them. This CDR3 contains 11 residues. Germline lookup yields CDR1 SQVTM and CDR2 ANQGSEA. In DNA, the CDR3 is TGCAGCGTCTCGGATAATGAAAAACTGTTTTTT. This encodes CSVSDNEKLFF.

Details on this clonotype: No DNA is shown, since the ends of the CDR3 on it are uncertain; the CDR3 is the one TCRdb lists. The rearrangement links TRBV25-1 to TRBJ1-2; the D call in the table, TRBD1, was not verified against the DNA. The CDR3 spans 18 amino acids, including both terminal residues. CDR1 and CDR2 from the germline V gene are MGHDK and SYGVNS. The CDR3 loop is CACSAREYRGVFGYGYTF.

At least ten counts were recorded for this clonotype. The chain couples TRBV12-3 or TRBV12-4 to TRBJ2-5; D is unclear. Trimming left V 4 bases short and J 5 bases short, with 14 bases between. CDR3 length: 14 amino acids. CDR3 loop: CASSSPNRWETQYF. CDR3 coding DNA: TGTGCCAGCAGTTCTCCTAATAGGTGGGAGACCCAGTACTTC.

This clonotype was seen more than once but under ten times. V usage is TRBV4-3 and J usage is TRBJ2-7, with 9 bases aligning to TRBD1. V was clipped by 3 bases and J by 1 base; unmatched bases: 4. The CDR3 spans 15 residues. CDR1 and CDR2 from the germline V gene are LGHNA and YSLEER. The CDR3 region is CASSQIDRGSYEQYF. CDR3 in DNA: TGCGCCAGCAGCCAGATCGACAGGGGGTCCTACGAGCAGTACTTC.

In this sample, this clonotype turned up a few times. The chain uses TRBV7-2 and TRBJ2-5, with TRBD2 identical over 7 bases. This CDR3 is 13 amino acids long. Germline V gene data show CDR1 as SGHTA and CDR2 as FQGNSA. V shed 7 bases and J 7 bases; nucleotides not matched to a gene: 9. CDR3 sequence reads: CASTPRGSGTQYF. The CDR3 DNA reads TGTGCCAGCACCCCCCGCGGGAGCGGGACCCAGTACTTC. The whole variable domain, remainder taken from reference TRBV7-2 and TRBJ2-5, is GAGVSQSPSNKVTEKGKDVELRCDPISGHTALYWYRQSLGQGLEFLIYFQGNSAPDKSGLPSDRFSAERTGGSVSTLTIQRTQQEDSAVYLCASTPRGSGTQYFGPGTRLLVL.

This clonotype came up once. CDR3 region: CATSKGDAGELFF. For the CDR3, the DNA is TGTGCCACCAGCAAGGGGGATGCGGGGGAGCTGTTTTTT. This rearrangement joins TRBV15 to TRBJ2-2; TRBD1 might be the D (6 bases). Trimming left V 4 bases short and J 8 bases short, with 11 bases between. This CDR3 has 13 amino acids. CDR1 and CDR2 (germline): LNHNV, YYDKDF (reference sequence).

This clonotype came up many times. The chain couples TRBV10-3 to TRBJ1-6; D call uncertain. Germline CDR1 is ENHRY and CDR2 is SYGVKD. V shed 3 bases and J shed 2 bases, with 14 bases lying between them. This CDR3 is 17 amino acids long. The CDR3 here is CAISDKDSLPYNSPLHF. For the CDR3, the DNA is TGTGCCATCAGTGACAAGGACTCCCTGCCCTATAATTCACCCCTCCACTTT.

A few counts support this clonotype. One end of the junction fails to match germline, which may point to a read error. This chain joins TRBV5-4 and TRBJ2-5; maybe TRBD1 (6 bases). The CDR3 has 13 residues. Germline-derived CDR1 and CDR2 are SGHNT and YYREEE (reference sequence). The CDR3, as DNA: TGTGCCAGCAGCTTAGAGGGCCACAGGGAGCCGTTCTTC. Translation: CASSLEGHREPFF.

A remark on this clonotype: A clone one base away is much larger, so this may be a read error. The chain uses TRBV5-1 and TRBJ1-1; D may be TRBD1 (6 bases). This CDR3 region has 15 residues. CDR1 SGHRS and CDR2 YFSETQ come from the germline V gene. V gave up 1 base and J gave up 6 bases, with 16 bases separating them. The CDR3 protein is CASSLTGQSIAEAFF. As DNA, the CDR3 is TGCGCCAGCAGCTTGACAGGGCAGAGCATTGCTGAAGCTTTCTTT.

This clonotype was recorded many times. The chain recombines TRBV20-1 with TRBJ1-1, with a tentative D call TRBD1 (5 bases). The CDR3 totals 13 residues. The germline CDR1 and CDR2 sequences are DFQATT and SNEGSKA (reference sequence). Trimming shortened V by 4 bases and J by 6 bases, and 15 bases separated the two germline ends. In DNA form, the CDR3 reads TGCAGTGCTAAGAGAGGGGTGGACGCTGAAGCTTTCTTT. It is translated as CSAKRGVDAEAFF.

In its sample, this clonotype was seen a few times. V is TRBV6-5 and J is TRBJ2-7; TRBD1 matches 11 bases. Germline V lookup: CDR1 MNHEY, CDR2 SVGAGI. This CDR3 contains 15 residues. V lost 6 bases, J lost 0 bases, and 4 bases stayed unmatched. CDR3 in amino acids: CASRDGTGGSYEQYF. The CDR3 nucleotides read TGTGCCAGCAGGGACGGGACAGGGGGCTCCTACGAGCAGTACTTC.

V and J are TRBV10-3 and TRBJ2-2; D is undetermined. V lost 2 bases, J lost 5 bases, and 9 bases lay in between. CDR1 is ENHRY, CDR2 SYGVKD, per germline. CDR3 size: 14 residues. The chain's CDR3 is CAISETGTTGELFF. Here the CDR3 DNA reads TGTGCCATCAGTGAGACTGGAACTACCGGGGAGCTGTTTTTT.

J is TRBJ1-4 and V is TRBV12-3 or TRBV12-4, with D possibly TRBD1 on 6 matching bases. Trimming left V 7 bases short and J 8 bases short, with 20 bases between. The CDR3 consists of 15 residues. The CDR3 loop is CASTQSGQIVEKLFF. The CDR3 DNA reads TGTGCCAGCACCCAAAGTGGACAGATAGTCGAAAAACTGTTTTTT.

This clonotype was counted at least ten times. The chain combines TRBV7-2 with TRBJ2-7, with 12 bases matching TRBD2. The length of the CDR3 is 15 residues. The V gene end was trimmed by 6 bases and the J gene end by 6 bases; junction bases not matched to a gene: 9. CDR1 is SGHTA, CDR2 FQGNSA, per germline. CDR3 protein: CASRWTSGMSGEQYF. In DNA form, the CDR3 reads TGTGCCAGCAGGTGGACTAGCGGGATGTCGGGCGAGCAGTACTTC.

This clonotype came up many times. The chain employs TRBV12-3 or TRBV12-4 and TRBJ1-5, with unresolved D. This CDR3 spans 12 amino acids. Trimming left V 6 bases short and J 6 bases short, with 9 bases between. CDR3 DNA sequence: TGTGCCAGCAGCTTACTTGGTCAGCCCCAGCATTTT. Residues: CASSLLGQPQHF.

The chain employs TRBV4-3 and TRBJ1-2; maybe TRBD1 (5 bases). V shed 4 bases and J shed 3 bases, with 15 bases lying between them. CDR3 length: 15 residues. The germline V gene encodes CDR1 LGHNA and CDR2 YSLEER. In DNA form, the CDR3 reads TGCGCCAGCAGCCCGACAGTTTCTACTCACTATGGCTACACCTTC. Amino acids: CASSPTVSTHYGYTF.

This clonotype has only a few counts. The genes are TRBV9 and TRBJ2-5; D unresolved. V lost 4 bases and J 5 bases, leaving 15 bases between the germline ends. The germline CDR1 and CDR2 sequences are SGDLS and YYNGEE. This CDR3 has 14 amino acids. CDR3 sequence (DNA): TGTGCCAGCAGCTTAGGGATTAGTAGGGAGACCCAGTACTTC. Residues: CASSLGISRETQYF.